This record covers a single T cell receptor (beta chain). Its target is not known. This sample is part of a study of STAT3 mutations in large granular lymphocyte leukemia. Whole-study results and caveats: Every T-cell large granular lymphocyte leukemia patient had at least one immunodominant TCR beta clonotype.

The germline gives CDR1 SQVTM, CDR2 ANQGSEA. CDR3 length: 13 residues. The germline V and J ends were trimmed by 6 bases and 3 bases, with 14 bases remaining between them. Profiled with immunoSEQ multiplex PCR; TCRdb holds only in-frame clones, not every one. The sample holds around 33,000 clones, 60% to 85% seen once. This receptor was identified in a woman aged 45 to 65 with T-cell large granular lymphocyte leukemia. Some clones in this sample may be carry-over from other donors' samples. The sequenced sample consisted of peripheral blood mononuclear cells. The chain couples TRBV29-1 to TRBJ1-2, with a weak D call TRBD1 (6 bases). CDR3 sequence: CSVGGGADYGYTF. CDR3 in DNA: TGCAGCGTCGGAGGGGGGGCGGACTATGGCTACACCTTC.